These 32 T cell receptor beta chains were sequenced from one sample in a study of cytomegalovirus exposure and HLA in healthy donors. This PCR relied on a set of 60 Vbeta primers and 13 Jbeta primers. Generated by immunoSEQ multiplex PCR, the TCRdb table keeps only in-frame clones and is missing some. The top ten hold about 2.9% of the sample, which has 100,000 to 150,000 clones, approximately 84% seen once. The sample was PBMCs. These receptors all come from a boy younger than 10 in good health and CMV-seronegative.

The chain couples TRBV4-1 to TRBJ1-5, with 9 bases aligning to TRBD1. J lost 4 bases, V lost 6 bases, and 1 base had no gene match. CDR1 is MGHRA, CDR2 YSYEKL, per germline. CDR3 length: 13 amino acids. CDR3 DNA sequence: TGCGCCAGCAGAGGACAGGGGAATCAGCCCCAGCATTTT. It yields the protein CASRGQGNQPQHF.

Only a few counts were recorded for this clone. V is TRBV2 and J is TRBJ2-7, with 10 bases matching TRBD2. V shed 8 bases, J shed 3 bases, and the junction held 7 bases outside the gene matches. Germline V gene sequence: CDR1 SNHLY, CDR2 FYNNEI. This CDR3 spans 14 amino acids. In DNA form, the CDR3 reads TGTGCCAGCGGTGGGACTAGCGAAGGCTACGAGCAGTACTTC. Protein: CASGGTSEGYEQYF.

This clone has just a few counts. The chain is built from TRBV6-1 and TRBJ1-1; TRBD1 matches at 8 bases. The CDR3 is 14 amino acids. Looked up from germline, CDR1 is MNHNS and CDR2 is SASEGT. V was pared by 7 bases and J by 4 bases, with 8 bases of the junction left unmatched. CDR3 protein: CASTEDRGSTEAFF. The CDR3 nucleotides are TGTGCCAGCACCGAAGACAGGGGATCCACTGAAGCTTTCTTT.

The genes are TRBV6-5 and TRBJ1-6, with a possible D match to TRBD1 (5 bases). Germline lookup yields CDR1 MNHEY and CDR2 SVGAGI. The CDR3 runs to 13 residues. V gave up 7 bases and J gave up 14 bases, with 18 bases separating them. In DNA form, the CDR3 reads TGTGCCAGCACCGGGGGGACGGGGCAAACCCTCCACTTT. Amino acids: CASTGGTGQTLHF.

The chain joins TRBV6-6 to TRBJ1-2; possibly TRBD1 for D (6 bases). Germline V lookup: CDR1 MNHNY, CDR2 SVGAGI (reference sequence). V was pared by 5 bases and J by 7 bases, with 14 bases between. This CDR3 has 13 amino acids. The CDR3 nucleotides read TGTGCCAGCAGTCTGGACAGAGGAGCTGGCTACACCTTC. It encodes CASSLDRGAGYTF.

This clone was detected a few times. The gene calls are TRBV6-6 and TRBJ2-5; D is unclear. There are 11 residues in the CDR3. Per germline, CDR1 MNHNY and CDR2 SVGAGI (reference sequence). Deletions cut 6 bases from V and 2 bases from J, with 4 bases between. The CDR3 coding sequence is TGTGCCAGCAGCCCACAAGAGACCCAGTACTTC. Translated: CASSPQETQYF.

The gene calls are TRBV6-1 and TRBJ2-1, with 14 bases aligning to TRBD2. The germline gives CDR1 MNHNS, CDR2 SASEGT. The CDR3 consists of 14 residues. Trimming at V came to 10 bases and at J to 12 bases, leaving 11 bases not matched to a gene. The CDR3 DNA reads TGTGCCACCGACGGGACTAGCGGGAGCGGGAGGCAGTTCTTC. Its translation: CATDGTSGSGRQFF.

V is TRBV25-1 and J is TRBJ1-3, with TRBD1 as a possible D gene (5 bases). In germline, CDR1 is MGHDK, CDR2 SYGVNS. Trimming took off 3 bases at V and 2 bases at J, with 11 bases between the two ends. The length of the CDR3 is 15 residues. CDR3 residues: CASSESGIAGNTIYF. CDR3 nucleotide sequence: TGTGCCAGCAGTGAGTCAGGGATCGCTGGAAACACCATATATTTT.

The chain joins TRBV4-2 to TRBJ1-3; no reliable D call. The germline V gene has CDR1 LGHNA and CDR2 YNFKEQ. This CDR3 has 16 residues. With 1 base removed from V and 0 bases from J, the gap between germline ends came to 10 bases. DNA for the CDR3: TGTGCCAGCAGCCAAGTAGACGCGGACTCTGGAAACACCATATATTTT. Protein sequence: CASSQVDADSGNTIYF.

The gene calls are TRBV6-1 and TRBJ2-3, with TRBD2 identical over 10 bases. The germline CDR1 and CDR2 sequences are MNHNS and SASEGT. The CDR3 is 20 residues long. V gave up 3 bases and J gave up 5 bases; unmatched junction bases: 20. CDR3 DNA: TGTGCCAGCAGTGAGAGGCCTCGATTACTAGCGGGATGGAAAGTAGATACGCAGTATTTT. Protein: CASSERPRLLAGWKVDTQYF.

The chain has TRBV9 and TRBJ2-1, with TRBD2 matching 10 bases. CDR1 is SGDLS and CDR2 is YYNGEE in the germline V gene. J lost 0 bases, V lost 0 bases, and 6 bases had no gene match. The CDR3 covers 18 residues. This CDR3 reads CASSVETSGWSSYNEQFF. Written as DNA, the CDR3 is TGTGCCAGCAGCGTAGAGACTAGCGGGTGGAGCTCCTACAATGAGCAGTTCTTC.

The chain combines TRBV27 with TRBJ2-5; 10 nucleotides line up with TRBD1. This CDR3 region has 14 residues. V was pared by 6 bases and J by 5 bases, with 6 bases of the junction left unmatched. In germline, CDR1 is MNHEY, CDR2 SMNVEV (reference sequence). In DNA form, the CDR3 reads TGTGCCAGCAGCGGACAGGGGGAATGGGAGACCCAGTACTTC. Its protein product is CASSGQGEWETQYF.

V gene TRBV5-4 combines with J gene TRBJ1-4; perhaps TRBD1 as D (5 bases). V dropped 4 bases and J dropped 7 bases, with 20 bases sitting between them. The CDR3 has 16 amino acids. From germline, CDR1 is SGHNT and CDR2 YYREEE (reference sequence). In nucleotides, the CDR3 is TGTGCCAGCAGCCAGGGCTTGGGGGGAGAACCTGAAAAACTGTTTTTT. Amino acids: CASSQGLGGEPEKLFF.

This clone was seen a single time. This chain joins TRBV19 and TRBJ1-6; D is perhaps TRBD1 (6 bases). The CDR3 is 15 residues long. V was clipped by 5 bases and J by 7 bases, with 15 bases between them. CDR1 LNHDA and CDR2 SQIVND come from the germline V gene (reference sequence). Here the CDR3 DNA reads TGTGCCAGTAGTCCATCACAGGGTCTGAATTCACCCCTCCACTTT. The encoded protein is CASSPSQGLNSPLHF.

This clone was recorded once. This chain uses TRBV7-9 with TRBJ1-4, with D unclear. This CDR3 spans 13 amino acids. Germline CDR1 SEHNR, CDR2 FQNEAQ (reference sequence). Trimming stripped 4 bases from V and 8 bases from J, with 11 bases between. DNA of the CDR3: TGTGCCAGCAGCTCTACCCTGGTAGAAAAACTGTTTTTT. Its translation is CASSSTLVEKLFF.

The V gene is TRBV11-1, the J gene TRBJ2-3, with 8 bases matching TRBD2. With 1 base clipped from V and 1 base from J, the junction kept 4 bases outside the gene matches. CDR3 length equals 16 residues. The germline V gene encodes CDR1 SGHAT and CDR2 FQDESV (reference sequence). The CDR3 sequence: CASSLDGGGGTDTQYF. The DNA of the CDR3 is TGTGCCAGCAGCTTAGACGGGGGGGGTGGCACAGATACGCAGTATTTT. Looking up the rest from reference TRBV11-1 and TRBJ2-3 gives the full variable domain: EAEVAQSPRYKITEKSQAVAFWCDPISGHATLYWYRQILGQGPELLVQFQDESVVDDSQLPKDRFSAERLKGVDSTLKIQPAELGDSAMYLCASSLDGGGGTDTQYFGPGTRLTVL.

This clone was observed a single time. The rearrangement joins TRBV10-3 to TRBJ1-2; 10 nucleotides align to TRBD1. Germline CDR1 ENHRY, CDR2 SYGVKD. The CDR3 runs to 16 residues. V was clipped by 4 bases and J by 1 base; unmatched bases: 6. The CDR3 here is CAISVLGQGLNYGYTF. The CDR3 nucleotides are TGTGCCATCAGTGTCCTGGGACAGGGGCTTAACTATGGCTACACCTTC.

This chain links TRBV7-2 with TRBJ2-1, with 9 nucleotides matching TRBD2. CDR3 length: 14 amino acids. The trim removed 5 bases at V and 8 bases at J, leaving 7 bases unmatched. Germline V gene data show CDR1 as SGHTA and CDR2 as FQGNSA. The CDR3 loop is CASSPAGGIDEQFF. The CDR3 nucleotides read TGTGCCAGCAGCCCCGCGGGGGGGATCGATGAGCAGTTCTTC.

The chain joins TRBV6-6 to TRBJ2-3; TRBD2 aligns across 8 bases. This CDR3 comprises 14 residues. The V gene end was trimmed by 8 bases and the J gene end by 3 bases; junction bases not matched to a gene: 7. Germline-derived CDR1 and CDR2 are MNHNY and SVGAGI (reference sequence). For the CDR3, the DNA is TGTGCCAGCGGAGCGGGAGTGGAAACAGATACGCAGTATTTT. It codes for CASGAGVETDTQYF.

The chain has TRBV19 and TRBJ1-3; 7 bases match TRBD1. V dropped 6 bases and J dropped 1; count of bases not matched to a gene: 6. This CDR3 comprises 15 residues. Germline CDR1 LNHDA, CDR2 SQIVND (reference sequence). The chain's CDR3 is CASSTQGPSGNTIYF. The CDR3, as DNA: TGTGCCAGTAGCACACAGGGGCCTTCTGGAAACACCATATATTTT.

The DNA of the CDR3 is TGTGCCAGCAGCTTAGGGACTAGCGACGAGCAGTTCTTC. It yields the protein CASSLGTSDEQFF. The J gene is TRBJ2-1, the V gene TRBV13, with 8 bases lining up with TRBD2. V was clipped by 0 bases and J by 10 bases; unmatched bases: 2. CDR3 size: 13 residues. Germline-derived CDR1 and CDR2 are PRHDT and FYEKMQ (reference sequence).

This clone turned up a few times. The chain combines TRBV7-9 with TRBJ2-1; 13 bases map to TRBD2. In germline, CDR1 is SEHNR, CDR2 FQNEAQ (reference sequence). The V and J ends lost 5 bases and 3 bases, in that order; junction bases with no gene match: 10. This CDR3 has 18 residues. CDR3 bases: TGTGCCAGCAGCCTAACTAGCGGGAGGGCCTCGGACTACAATGAGCAGTTCTTC. Its translation: CASSLTSGRASDYNEQFF.

The chain joins TRBV7-2 to TRBJ2-1; 9 nucleotides match TRBD2. The trim removed 7 bases at V and 0 bases at J, leaving 13 bases unmatched. There are 18 residues in the CDR3. Germline V gives CDR1 SGHTA, CDR2 FQGNSA. The CDR3 loop is CASNLWRGGRSSYNEQFF. CDR3 in DNA: TGTGCCAGCAATCTTTGGCGGGGGGGCCGGAGCTCCTACAATGAGCAGTTCTTC.

The chain links TRBV6-5 to TRBJ1-2; D remains ambiguous. Trimming removed 1 base at V and 3 bases at J, with 12 bases between. CDR1 and CDR2 (germline): MNHEY, SVGAGI. The CDR3 loop spans 15 amino acids. The CDR3 DNA reads as TGTGCCAGCAGTTACTTCGGGTTATTGGACTATGGCTACACCTTC. Protein: CASSYFGLLDYGYTF.

The rearrangement uses TRBV2 and TRBJ2-1; 11 bases match TRBD2. The V segment lost 7 bases and the J segment 9 bases; nucleotides outside the gene matches: 11. Germline CDR1 is SNHLY and CDR2 is FYNNEI. The CDR3 extends over 15 amino acids. The CDR3 loop reads CASTPASGGRSEQFF. Written as DNA, the CDR3 is TGTGCCAGCACGCCGGCTAGCGGGGGGAGGAGTGAGCAGTTCTTC.

This chain uses TRBV9 with TRBJ2-7, with no clear D. Germline lookup yields CDR1 SGDLS and CDR2 YYNGEE. Trimming removed 0 bases at V and 2 bases at J, with 9 bases between. There are 14 residues in the CDR3. Written as DNA, the CDR3 is TGTGCCAGCAGCGTAGCCCTAAGCACCTACGAGCAGTACTTC. As protein: CASSVALSTYEQYF.

This chain connects TRBV4-1 to TRBJ2-5, with 9 bases lining up with TRBD2. Germline CDR1 MGHRA, CDR2 YSYEKL. Losses at the gene ends were 0 bases for V and 5 bases for J; bases not matched to a gene: 10. This CDR3 is 17 amino acids long. The CDR3 DNA follows: TGCGCCAGCAGCCAAGAGGGGGCGGGAGGGTATGGGGAGACCCAGTACTTC. Translated: CASSQEGAGGYGETQYF.

The J gene is TRBJ1-2, the V gene TRBV20-1, with D possibly TRBD1 on 5 matching bases. From germline, CDR1 is DFQATT and CDR2 SNEGSKA (reference sequence). V gave up 6 bases and J gave up 5 bases, with 7 bases separating them. This CDR3 has 10 residues. The CDR3 DNA reads as TGCAGTGCCTCAGGGTATGGCTACACCTTC. Translating gives CSASGYGYTF.

The chain uses TRBV19 and TRBJ1-4; tentatively, D is TRBD1 (6 bases). Germline-derived CDR1 and CDR2 are LNHDA and SQIVND (reference sequence). Trimming pared 5 bases from V and 4 bases from J, leaving 20 bases between. This CDR3 comprises 17 residues. CDR3 protein: CASSPYLYRASNEKLFF. The CDR3 nucleotides read TGTGCCAGTAGTCCATACTTATACAGGGCGAGTAATGAAAAACTGTTTTTT.

The chain recombines TRBV15 with TRBJ2-6; a possible D gene is TRBD1 (6 bases). V lost 4 bases, J lost 3 bases, and 13 bases lay in between. The CDR3 extends over 16 amino acids. Looked up from germline, CDR1 is LNHNV and CDR2 is YYDKDF (reference sequence). CDR3 coding DNA: TGTGCCACCAGCAAGACAGGAGACGGTGGGGCCAACGTCCTGACTTTC. As protein: CATSKTGDGGANVLTF.

This clone turned up a few times. The chain uses TRBV6-5 and TRBJ1-1; D not certain. Germline CDR1 reads MNHEY; CDR2 reads SVGAGI. CDR3 size: 11 residues. V gave up 10 bases and J gave up 0 bases, with 6 bases separating them. The CDR3 nucleotides read TGTGCCACTATCCTGAACACTGAAGCTTTCTTT. It yields the protein CATILNTEAFF.

The chain carries TRBV19 and TRBJ2-3; D remains ambiguous. CDR3 length equals 11 residues. V lost 4 bases to trimming and J lost 8 bases, with 7 bases between them. CDR1 and CDR2 from the germline V gene are LNHDA and SQIVND (reference sequence). The CDR3 region has the DNA TGTGCCAGTAGTACATCGGTTACGCAGTATTTT. It is translated as CASSTSVTQYF.